The TCR beta chain under discussion was sequenced for a study of blood T cell repertoires in COVID-19. Background on the study: Recovered status in Cohort 3 required two negative PCRs, clearance, or symptom resolution. Some COVID-19 samples were acute and others convalescent; all came from the United States, Italy and Spain.

This CDR3 is 13 amino acids long. V was clipped by 6 bases and J by 5 bases, with 8 bases between them. CDR1 is MNHEY and CDR2 is SMNVEV in the germline V gene (reference sequence). Clones were sequenced by immunoSEQ multiplex PCR, and TCRdb holds only the in-frame ones, with some missing. The sample includes about 170,000 clones, around three quarters of them seen just once. Individuals drawn from 20 to 25 US areas were about 18 to 100 years old. Participant reports of clinical history set cohort assignment. V usage is TRBV27 and J usage is TRBJ1-6; TRBD1 might be the D (6 bases). Sequencing used PBMCs or T cells enriched from blood (not recorded which). The sequence was collected from a woman in her seventies in a cohort exposed to, infected with or recovered from COVID-19 (not recorded which). The CDR3 is CASRGQNNSPLHF. CDR3 DNA sequence: TGTGCCAGCAGAGGACAGAATAATTCACCCCTCCACTTT.